This T cell receptor beta chain derives from a study of T cells in Graves' hyperthyroidism and ophthalmopathy. Germline CDR1 reads KGHDR; CDR2 reads SFDVKD. The CDR3 length is 16 residues. Germline trimming cut 6 bases from V and 3 bases from J; bases unmatched to any gene: 6. Researchers defined stable Graves' hyperthyroidism as no ophthalmopathy progression within 18 months. Orbital computed tomography and thyroid ultrasound, together with serum TRAb and thyroxine and clinical symptoms, were used for diagnoses. This clonotype was seen a few times. What it recognizes is unknown. Findings and caveats of the study: Blood also carried most thyroid clonotypes expanded above 0.001. The authors' 13 V-J model separated ophthalmopathy from stable hyperthyroidism.

Amplification of TCR beta CDR3 regions used RNA as the template. Carried out on the TCR CDR3, a first-round RT-PCR used the HTBI primer set. Each CDR3 protein gets one entry after TCRdb re-called the multiplex PCR reads with MiXCR. This repertoire shows 300,000 to 450,000 distinct CDR3 sequences, about 16% found once; its top ten account for approximately 29%. This TCR was sampled from a woman aged 25-40 years with Graves' hyperthyroidism. The chain links TRBV24-1 to TRBJ2-1; 11 nucleotides align to TRBD2. Material: blood. CDR3 coding DNA: TGTGCCACCAGTAGAACAGGACTAGCGGGCTACAATGAGCAGTTCTTC. This sequence encodes CATSRTGLAGYNEQFF.